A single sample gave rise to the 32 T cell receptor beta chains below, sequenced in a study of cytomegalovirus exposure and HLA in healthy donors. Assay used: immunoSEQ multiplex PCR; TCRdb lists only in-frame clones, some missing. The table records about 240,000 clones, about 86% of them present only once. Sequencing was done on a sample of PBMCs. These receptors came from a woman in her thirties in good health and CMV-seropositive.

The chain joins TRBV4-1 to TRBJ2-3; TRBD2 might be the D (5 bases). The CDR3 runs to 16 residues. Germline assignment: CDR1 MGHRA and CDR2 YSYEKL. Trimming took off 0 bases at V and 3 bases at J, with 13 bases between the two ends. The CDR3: CASSQDRSRGTDTQYF. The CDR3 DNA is TGCGCCAGCAGCCAAGACAGATCACGAGGGACAGATACGCAGTATTTT.

The DNA of the CDR3 is TGCGCCAGCAGCCAACCCACGGGGGGTAATACCGGGGAGCTGTTTTTT. Protein sequence: CASSQPTGGNTGELFF. V usage is TRBV4-1 and J usage is TRBJ2-2; 7 positions agree with TRBD2. Germline CDR1 MGHRA, CDR2 YSYEKL. V shed 2 bases, J shed 5 bases, and the junction held 8 bases outside the gene matches. The CDR3 runs 16 residues.

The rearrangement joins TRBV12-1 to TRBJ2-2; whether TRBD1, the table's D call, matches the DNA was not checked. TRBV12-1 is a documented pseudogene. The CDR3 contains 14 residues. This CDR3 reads CASSFSNRAGELFF. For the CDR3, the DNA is TGTGCCAGCAGCTTTTCGAACAGGGCCGGGGAGCTGTTTTTT.

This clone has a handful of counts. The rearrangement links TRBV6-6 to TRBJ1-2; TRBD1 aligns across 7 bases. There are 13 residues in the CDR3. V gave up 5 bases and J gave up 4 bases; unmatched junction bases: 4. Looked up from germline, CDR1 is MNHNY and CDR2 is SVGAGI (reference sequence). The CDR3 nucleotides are TGTGCCAGCAGTGAGGGGGCGGCCTATGGCTACACCTTC. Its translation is CASSEGAAYGYTF.

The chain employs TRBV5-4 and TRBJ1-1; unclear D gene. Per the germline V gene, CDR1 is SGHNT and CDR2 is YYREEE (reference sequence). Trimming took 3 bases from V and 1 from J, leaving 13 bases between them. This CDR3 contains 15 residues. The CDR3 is CASSSGGEPNTEAFF. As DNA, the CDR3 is TGTGCCAGCAGCTCGGGCGGGGAGCCGAACACTGAAGCTTTCTTT.

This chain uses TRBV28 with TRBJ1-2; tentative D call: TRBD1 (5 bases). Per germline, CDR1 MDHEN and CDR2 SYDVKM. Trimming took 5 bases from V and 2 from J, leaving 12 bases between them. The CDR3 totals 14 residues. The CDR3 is CASSLGGANYGYTF. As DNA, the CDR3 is TGTGCCAGCAGTCTGGGGGGTGCCAACTATGGCTACACCTTC.

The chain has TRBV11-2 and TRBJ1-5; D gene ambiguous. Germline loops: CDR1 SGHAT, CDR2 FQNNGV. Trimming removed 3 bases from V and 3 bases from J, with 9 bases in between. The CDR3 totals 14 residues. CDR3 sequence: CASSLSANNQPQHF. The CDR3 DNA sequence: TGTGCCAGCAGCTTGTCCGCGAACAATCAGCCCCAGCATTTT.

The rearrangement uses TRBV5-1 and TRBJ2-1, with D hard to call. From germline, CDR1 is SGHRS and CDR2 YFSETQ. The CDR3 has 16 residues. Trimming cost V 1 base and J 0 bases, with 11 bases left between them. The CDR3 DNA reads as TGCGCCAGCAGCTTGAGCGCCCAATCCTCCTACAATGAGCAGTTCTTC. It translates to CASSLSAQSSYNEQFF.

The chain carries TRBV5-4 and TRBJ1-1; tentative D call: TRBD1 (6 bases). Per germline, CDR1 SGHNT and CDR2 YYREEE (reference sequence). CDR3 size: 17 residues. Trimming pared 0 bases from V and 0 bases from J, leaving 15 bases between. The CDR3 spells CASSLGGPRGMNTEAFF. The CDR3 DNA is TGTGCCAGCAGCTTGGGGGGGCCACGGGGAATGAACACTGAAGCTTTCTTT.

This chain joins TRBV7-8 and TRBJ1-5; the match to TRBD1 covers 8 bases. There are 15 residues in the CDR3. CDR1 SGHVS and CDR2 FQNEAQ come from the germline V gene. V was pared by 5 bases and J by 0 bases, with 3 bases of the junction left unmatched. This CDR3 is CASSQGAHSNQPQHF. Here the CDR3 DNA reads TGTGCCAGCAGCCAGGGGGCGCATAGCAATCAGCCCCAGCATTTT. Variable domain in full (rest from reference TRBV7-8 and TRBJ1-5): GAGVSQSPRYKVAKRGQDVALRCDPISGHVSLFWYQQALGQGPEFLTYFQNEAQLDKSGLPSDRFFAERPEGSVSTLKIQRTQQEDSAVYLCASSQGAHSNQPQHFGDGTRLSIL.

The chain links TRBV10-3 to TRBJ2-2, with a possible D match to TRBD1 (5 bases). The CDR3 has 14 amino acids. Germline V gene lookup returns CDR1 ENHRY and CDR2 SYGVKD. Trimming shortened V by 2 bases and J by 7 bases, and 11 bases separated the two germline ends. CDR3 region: CAISEERQRGELFF. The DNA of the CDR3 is TGTGCCATCAGTGAGGAGAGACAGCGCGGGGAGCTGTTTTTT.

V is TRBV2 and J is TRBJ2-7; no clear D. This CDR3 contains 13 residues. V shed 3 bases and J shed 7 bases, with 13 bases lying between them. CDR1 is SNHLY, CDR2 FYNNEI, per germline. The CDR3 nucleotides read TGTGCCAGCAGTGAGTGGGCCCTATGGGAGCAGTACTTC. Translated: CASSEWALWEQYF. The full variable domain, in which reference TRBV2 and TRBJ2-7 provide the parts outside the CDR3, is EPEVTQTPSHQVTQMGQEVILRCVPISNHLYFYWYRQILGQKVEFLVSFYNNEISEKSEIFDDQFSVERPDGSNFTLKIRSTKLEDSAMYFCASSEWALWEQYFGPGTRLTVT.

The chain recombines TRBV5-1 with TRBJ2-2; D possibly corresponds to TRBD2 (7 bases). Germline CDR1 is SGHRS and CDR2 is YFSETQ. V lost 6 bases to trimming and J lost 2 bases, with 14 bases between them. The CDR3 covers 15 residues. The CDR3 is CASTLGGANTGELFF. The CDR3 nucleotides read TGCGCCAGCACCCTGGGGGGGGCCAACACCGGGGAGCTGTTTTTT.

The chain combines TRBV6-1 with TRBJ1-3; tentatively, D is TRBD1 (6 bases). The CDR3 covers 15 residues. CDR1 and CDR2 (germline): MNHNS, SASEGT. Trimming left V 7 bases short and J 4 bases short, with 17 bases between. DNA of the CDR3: TGTGCCAGCAATCCCACAGGGTACTCAGGAAACACCATATATTTT. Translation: CASNPTGYSGNTIYF.

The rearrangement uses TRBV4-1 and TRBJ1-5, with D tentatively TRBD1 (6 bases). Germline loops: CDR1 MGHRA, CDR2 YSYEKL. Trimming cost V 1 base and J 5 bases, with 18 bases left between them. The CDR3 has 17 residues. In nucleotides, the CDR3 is TGCGCCAGCAGCCAAGGGGAGATTGGCAGGGGATATCAGCCCCAGCATTTT. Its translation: CASSQGEIGRGYQPQHF.

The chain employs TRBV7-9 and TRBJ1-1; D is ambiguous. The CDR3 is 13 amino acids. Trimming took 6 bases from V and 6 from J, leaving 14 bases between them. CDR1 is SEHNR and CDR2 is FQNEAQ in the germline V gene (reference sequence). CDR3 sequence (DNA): TGTGCCAGCAGTTCCGAGCAGGACTCTGAAGCTTTCTTT. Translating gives CASSSEQDSEAFF.

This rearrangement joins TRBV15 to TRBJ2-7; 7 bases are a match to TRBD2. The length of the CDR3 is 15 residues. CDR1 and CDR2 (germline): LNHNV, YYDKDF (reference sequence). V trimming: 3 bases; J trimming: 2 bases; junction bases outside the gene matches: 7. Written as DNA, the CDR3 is TGTGCCACCAGCAGCTTTGGGGAGGGACCCTACGAGCAGTACTTC. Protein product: CATSSFGEGPYEQYF.

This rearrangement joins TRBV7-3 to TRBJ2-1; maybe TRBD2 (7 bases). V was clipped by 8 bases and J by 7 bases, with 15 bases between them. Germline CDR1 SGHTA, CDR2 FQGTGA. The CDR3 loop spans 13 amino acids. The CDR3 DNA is TGTGCCAGCGGAAGGGAGGGGGGGAATGAGCAGTTCTTC. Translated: CASGREGGNEQFF.

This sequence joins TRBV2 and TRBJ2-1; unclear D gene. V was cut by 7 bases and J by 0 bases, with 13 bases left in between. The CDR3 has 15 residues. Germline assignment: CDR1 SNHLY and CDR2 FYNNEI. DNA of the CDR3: TGTGCCAGCACACCCCGGTCGGGCTCCTACAATGAGCAGTTCTTC. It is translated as CASTPRSGSYNEQFF.

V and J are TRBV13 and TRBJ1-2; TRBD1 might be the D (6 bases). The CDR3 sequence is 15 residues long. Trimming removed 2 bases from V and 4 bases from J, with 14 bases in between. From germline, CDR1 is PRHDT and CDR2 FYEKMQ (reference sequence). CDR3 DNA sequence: TGTGCCAGCAGCTTAAGACAGGCCGCCGCCTATGGCTACACCTTC. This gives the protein CASSLRQAAAYGYTF.

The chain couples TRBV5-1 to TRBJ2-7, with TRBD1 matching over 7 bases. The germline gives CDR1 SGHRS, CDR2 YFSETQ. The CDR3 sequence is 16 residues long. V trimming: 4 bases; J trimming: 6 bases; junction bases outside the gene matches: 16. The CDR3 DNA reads TGCGCCAGCAGCATCACCGGGACAGCTGAGGGCCCCGAGCAGTACTTC. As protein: CASSITGTAEGPEQYF.

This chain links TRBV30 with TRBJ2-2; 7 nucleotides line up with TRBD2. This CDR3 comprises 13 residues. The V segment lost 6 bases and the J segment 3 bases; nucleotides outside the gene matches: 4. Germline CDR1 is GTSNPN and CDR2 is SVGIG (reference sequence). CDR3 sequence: CACRDYYTGELFF. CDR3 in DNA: TGTGCCTGCAGGGACTACTACACCGGGGAGCTGTTTTTT.

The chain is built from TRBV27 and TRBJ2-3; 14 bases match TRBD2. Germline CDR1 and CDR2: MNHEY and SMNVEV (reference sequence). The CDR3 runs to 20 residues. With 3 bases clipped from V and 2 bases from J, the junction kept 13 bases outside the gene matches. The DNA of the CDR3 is TGTGCCAGCAGTTTTAACCCCGGGACTAGCGGGAGTACGGCCACAGATACGCAGTATTTT. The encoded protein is CASSFNPGTSGSTATDTQYF.

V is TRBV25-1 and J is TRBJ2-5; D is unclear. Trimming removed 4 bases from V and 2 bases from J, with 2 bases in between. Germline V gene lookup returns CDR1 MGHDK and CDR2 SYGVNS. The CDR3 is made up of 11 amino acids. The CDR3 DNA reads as TGTGCCAGCAGTGCTCAAGAGACCCAGTACTTC. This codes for CASSAQETQYF.

The CDR3 nucleotides are TGTGCCAGCAGTTACATCCAGGGGGCGGATCAGCCCCAGCATTTT. This codes for CASSYIQGADQPQHF. This sequence joins TRBV6-5 and TRBJ1-5; 8 bases align to TRBD1. J gave up 5 bases and V 2 bases, and 5 bases lay outside the gene matches. This CDR3 has 15 amino acids. Germline V lookup: CDR1 MNHEY, CDR2 SVGAGI.

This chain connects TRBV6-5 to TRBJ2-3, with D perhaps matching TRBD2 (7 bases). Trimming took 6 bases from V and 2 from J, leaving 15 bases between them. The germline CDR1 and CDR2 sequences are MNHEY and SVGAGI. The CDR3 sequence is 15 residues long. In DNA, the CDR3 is TGTGCCAGCAGCGGGGGGCTAGCGGCCACAGATACGCAGTATTTT. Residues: CASSGGLAATDTQYF.

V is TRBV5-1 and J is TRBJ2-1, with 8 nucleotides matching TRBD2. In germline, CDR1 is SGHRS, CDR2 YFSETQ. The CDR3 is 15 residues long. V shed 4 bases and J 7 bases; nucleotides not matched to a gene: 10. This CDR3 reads CASSTHSGNGNEQFF. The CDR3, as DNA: TGCGCCAGCAGCACACATAGCGGGAATGGAAATGAGCAGTTCTTC.

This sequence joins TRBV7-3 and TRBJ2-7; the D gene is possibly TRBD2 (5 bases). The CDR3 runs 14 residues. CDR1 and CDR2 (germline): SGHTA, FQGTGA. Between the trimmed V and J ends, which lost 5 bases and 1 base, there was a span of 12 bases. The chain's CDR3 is CASSPTGDSYEQYF. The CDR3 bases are TGTGCCAGCAGCCCCACCGGGGATTCCTACGAGCAGTACTTC.

CDR3 sequence reads: CASSPSLAESYEQYF. CDR3 in DNA: TGTGCCAGCAGCCCGAGTCTAGCGGAGTCCTACGAGCAGTACTTC. The genes are TRBV7-6 and TRBJ2-7; the match to TRBD2 covers 7 bases. The CDR3 loop spans 15 amino acids. Trimming took 5 bases from V and 1 from J; bases not matched to a gene: 8. Germline CDR1 and CDR2: SGHVS and FNYEAQ.

In DNA, the CDR3 is TGCGCCAGCAGTGGACTAGCGGGAGGGCCCACCTACGAGCAGTACTTC. Translating gives CASSGLAGGPTYEQYF. The chain links TRBV4-1 to TRBJ2-7; 15 nucleotides line up with TRBD2. Germline values: CDR1 MGHRA, CDR2 YSYEKL. V shed 6 bases, J shed 2 bases, and the junction held 5 bases outside the gene matches. The CDR3 spans 16 residues.

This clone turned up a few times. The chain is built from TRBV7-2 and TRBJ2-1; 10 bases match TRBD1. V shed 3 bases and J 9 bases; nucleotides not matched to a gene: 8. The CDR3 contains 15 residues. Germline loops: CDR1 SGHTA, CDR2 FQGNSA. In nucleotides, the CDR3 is TGTGCCAGCAGCTTTCCGGGACAGGGGTGGGCTGAGCAGTTCTTC. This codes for CASSFPGQGWAEQFF.

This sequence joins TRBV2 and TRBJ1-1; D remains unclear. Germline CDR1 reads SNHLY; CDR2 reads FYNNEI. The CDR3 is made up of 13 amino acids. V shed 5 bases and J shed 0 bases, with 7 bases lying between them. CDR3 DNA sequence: TGTGCCAGCAGTAATAACATGAACACTGAAGCTTTCTTT. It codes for CASSNNMNTEAFF.